The entry below gives a single T cell receptor (beta chain) sequence along with its context. This sample was included in a study of shared clonotypes between healthy human individuals. CDR3 length: 13 amino acids. V was pared by 2 bases and J by 4 bases, with 11 bases between. CDR1 and CDR2 (germline): GTSNPN, SVGIG (reference sequence). The protocol was immunoSEQ multiplex PCR, while the TCRdb copy is restricted to in-frame clones and leaves out a portion. The sample holds more than 2,000,000 clones; around nine tenths are singletons and the top ten take around 0.14%. The sequencing sample was made of naive CD4+ T cells sorted from blood. Subset: CD45RA+ positively selected. This chain uses TRBV30 with TRBJ2-5, with D perhaps TRBD1 or TRBD2 (5 bases each). The clonotype originates from a man in his late teens or twenties in good health. The CDR3 DNA is TGTGCCTGGAGTCGGGGCATTGGAGAGACCCAGTACTTC. Amino acids: CAWSRGIGETQYF.